This TCR beta chain is from a study of neurological immune-mediated disorders. Synthesis of cDNA was performed by 5'RACE using 10-nucleotide random UMIs. Per sequencing run, 15-18 subjects together gave over 190 million TCR-beta sequences. TCRdb processed the 5' RACE reads anew with MiXCR; each CDR3 protein has one entry. Among 54,000 or so distinct CDR3 sequences, around 4% were seen once, and the ten largest hold over 5.5%. CDR3 length equals 15 residues. Germline V CDR1 and CDR2: MNHNY, SVGAGI (reference sequence). The V gene lost 3 bases and the J gene lost 4 bases, with 15 bases spanning the gap. There are many counts of this clonotype. Its matching antigen is unknown. Study results and caveats: HTLV-1-associated myelopathy had the most TCR clonal expansion, whereas multiple sclerosis had the least (lower than in healthy controls). No sharing of CDR3 amino acid sequences was observed among expanded clones across subjects, suggesting private repertoires in all groups.

The origin of this receptor is a man in his sixties with multiple sclerosis. The rearrangement uses TRBV6-6 and TRBJ2-5; D is ambiguous. The sequenced material came from PBMCs. The DNA for the CDR3 is TGTGCCAGCAGTTATTTGTTAGGTGGTGGAGAGACCCAGTACTTC. Its translation: CASSYLLGGGETQYF.